The rows below give T cell receptor beta chains drawn from one sample of a study of blood T cell repertoires in COVID-19. TCRdb's table, derived via immunoSEQ multiplex PCR, lists solely in-frame clones and lacks some. The profile shows around 330,000 clones, approximately 88% of them singletons. Sequencing used peripheral blood. The receptors shown here come from a woman in her 30s with COVID-19, enrolled during active disease. Each CDR3 is given with its conserved first and last residue. The D gene is left open where the match is weak. A clone size is listed for some rows: how often the clone was seen (once, few, many), or a class if it is expanded.

J gene	clone size	V gene	D gene	CDR3 protein	CDR3 DNA
TRBJ1-1	-	TRBV7-9	TRBD1	CASSLIGTGEGKDTEAFF	TGTGCCAGCAGCTTAATCGGGACAGGGGAGGGAAAGGACACTGAAGCTTTCTTT
TRBJ1-2	-	TRBV18	TRBD1	CASSPTGTFYGYTF	TGTGCCAGCTCACCGACAGGGACCTTCTATGGCTACACCTTC
TRBJ2-2	few	TRBV27	-	CTEKNTGELFF	TGTACAGAAAAGAACACCGGGGAGCTGTTTTTT
TRBJ1-1	-	TRBV18	-	CASSPSRPNTEAFF	TGTGCCAGCTCACCCTCCCGTCCGAACACTGAAGCTTTCTTT
TRBJ1-1	-	TRBV6-1	-	CASSESDRNTEAFF	TGTGCCAGCAGTGAATCCGACAGGAACACTGAAGCTTTCTTT
TRBJ1-1	-	TRBV7-8	-	CASSLGQGPEAFF	TGTGCCAGCAGCTTAGGCCAGGGGCCTGAAGCTTTCTTT
TRBJ1-1	-	TRBV28	TRBD1	CASSLGTGGRTEAFF	TGTGCCAGCAGTTTAGGGACAGGGGGCAGGACTGAAGCTTTCTTT
TRBJ1-1	-	TRBV9	TRBD1	CASSGQGAGEAFF	TGTGCCAGCAGTGGACAGGGGGCAGGTGAAGCTTTCTTT
TRBJ1-5	-	TRBV24-1	TRBD1	CATSVIPGQGYQGAGAQHF	TGTGCCACCAGTGTCATACCGGGACAGGGGTACCAAGGGGCAGGGGCCCAGCATTTT
TRBJ1-1	-	TRBV20-1	TRBD1	CSAKTGEAFF	TGCAGTGCCAAGACAGGGGAAGCTTTCTTT
TRBJ2-5	-	TRBV2	TRBD2	CASRYSGGVQETQYF	TGTGCCAGCAGATATAGCGGGGGAGTCCAGGAGACCCAGTACTTC
TRBJ1-5	many	TRBV23-1	TRBD1	CASTRPGTARSNQPQHF	TGCGCCAGCACTCGACCGGGGACAGCCCGTAGCAATCAGCCCCAGCATTTT
TRBJ2-2	-	TRBV5-8	-	CASSWTHVVTGELFF	TGTGCCAGCAGCTGGACTCACGTAGTCACCGGGGAGCTGTTTTTT
TRBJ2-7	-	TRBV11-2	-	CASSPLRGTSPSYEQYF	TGTGCCAGCAGCCCCCTCAGGGGTACTAGTCCCTCCTACGAGCAGTACTTC
TRBJ1-5	-	TRBV18	-	CASSPEGGNQPQHF	TGTGCCAGCTCACCGGAAGGGGGCAATCAGCCCCAGCATTTT
TRBJ2-5	-	TRBV15	-	CATSRDRGTQYF	TGTGCCACCAGCAGAGACAGGGGGACCCAGTACTTC
TRBJ2-2	once	TRBV6-5	-	CASSTWSGELFF	TGTGCCAGCAGTACTTGGAGCGGGGAGCTGTTTTTT
TRBJ1-1	-	TRBV3-1/TRBV3-2	-	CASSQHSGKNTEAFF	TGTGCCAGCAGCCAACATTCCGGGAAGAACACTGAAGCTTTCTTT
TRBJ1-3	-	TRBV6-6	-	CASMGHRTGNTIYF	TGTGCCAGCATGGGACACCGAACTGGAAACACCATATATTTT
TRBJ2-3	-	TRBV5-1	TRBD2	CASSSGLAGDTQYF	TGCGCCAGCAGCTCAGGGCTAGCGGGTGATACGCAGTATTTT
TRBJ2-7	-	TRBV2	-	CASSSGGMYEQYF	TGTGCCAGCAGCTCTGGAGGGATGTACGAGCAGTACTTC
TRBJ2-3	-	TRBV11-3	TRBD2	CASSFLIAGGLNTQYF	TGTGCCAGCAGCTTTCTGATCGCGGGGGGCCTCAATACGCAGTATTTT
TRBJ2-5	-	TRBV27	-	CASSLSPGVGETQYF	TGTGCCAGCAGTTTGTCTCCAGGGGTTGGAGAGACCCAGTACTTC
TRBJ1-1	-	TRBV19	-	CASCQGHTEAFF	TGTGCCAGTTGTCAGGGCCACACTGAAGCTTTCTTT
TRBJ1-5	once	TRBV19	TRBD1	CASSMGIRGINQPQHF	TGTGCCAGTAGTATGGGCATCAGGGGGATTAATCAGCCCCAGCATTTT
TRBJ2-5	once	TRBV7-2	TRBD1	CASSLMGQGGETQYF	TGTGCCAGCAGCCTGATGGGACAGGGAGGAGAGACCCAGTACTTC
TRBJ2-2	-	TRBV9	-	CASRENAGELFF	TGTGCCAGCAGAGAAAACGCGGGGGAGCTGTTTTTT
TRBJ1-2	-	TRBV11-2	-	CASSLGQARQYGYTF	TGTGCCAGCAGCTTAGGTCAGGCCCGGCAATATGGCTACACCTTC
TRBJ2-5	-	TRBV23-1	-	CATPGGETQYF	TGCGCAACCCCTGGAGGAGAGACCCAGTACTTC
TRBJ2-2	-	TRBV7-7	-	CASSPSQNTGELFF	TGTGCCAGCAGCCCTAGCCAGAACACCGGGGAGCTGTTTTTT
TRBJ2-1	-	TRBV7-9	TRBD2	CASSPARGGLNEQFF	TGTGCCAGCAGCCCTGCCCGGGGGGGCCTAAATGAGCAGTTCTTC
TRBJ1-2	-	TRBV19	TRBD1	CASSRIGTENYGYTF	TGTGCCAGTAGTCGTATCGGGACAGAAAACTATGGCTACACCTTC
TRBJ2-5	-	TRBV5-1	TRBD2	CASSPTSGLFQETQYF	TGCGCCAGCAGCCCCACTAGCGGGCTCTTCCAAGAGACCCAGTACTTC
TRBJ2-3	-	TRBV29-1	TRBD2	CSMAGTSGGSTDTQYF	TGCAGCATGGCCGGGACTAGCGGGGGGAGCACAGATACGCAGTATTTT
TRBJ2-1	-	TRBV24-1	-	CATSDGWYNEQFF	TGTGCCACCAGTGATGGCTGGTACAATGAGCAGTTCTTC
TRBJ2-3	-	TRBV27	TRBD1	CASSPRQGWSTDTQYF	TGTGCCAGCAGTCCCCGACAGGGTTGGAGCACAGATACGCAGTATTTT
TRBJ1-6	-	TRBV7-3	-	CASSSLFAGGSPLHF	TGTGCCAGCAGCTCACTATTCGCCGGAGGTTCACCCCTCCACTTT